The 20 T cell receptor beta chains presented below share a single source sample, sequenced in a study of blood T cell repertoires in COVID-19. Profiling relied on immunoSEQ multiplex PCR, and the TCRdb table lists in-frame clones only, not all of them. The sample shows 200,000 to 300,000 clones, around nine tenths of them seen only once. Input material: peripheral blood. Every receptor here comes from a man aged 35-49 years who had recovered from COVID-19.

The genes are TRBV10-3 and TRBJ2-5; tentative D call: TRBD1 (6 bases). The CDR3 consists of 15 residues. Germline CDR1 ENHRY, CDR2 SYGVKD. V was clipped by 5 bases and J by 2 bases, with 15 bases between them. CDR3 loop: CAISPGQSTQETQYF. The CDR3 DNA is TGTGCCATCAGTCCAGGACAGAGCACACAAGAGACCCAGTACTTC.

This chain joins TRBV5-1 and TRBJ2-7; 9 bases are shared with TRBD2. From germline, CDR1 is SGHRS and CDR2 YFSETQ. The CDR3 extends over 18 amino acids. The junction had 15 bases not matched to a gene; V was cut back by 4 bases and J by 1 base. DNA for the CDR3: TGCGCCAGCAGCCTGAGACGATCTAGCGGGAAAGCGTCCTACGAGCAGTACTTC. Its translation is CASSLRRSSGKASYEQYF.

V usage is TRBV6-2 or TRBV6-3 and J usage is TRBJ2-5, with D uncertain. The CDR3 contains 12 residues. Trimming took 4 bases from V and 7 from J, leaving 10 bases between them. Germline V gene lookup returns CDR1 MNHEY and CDR2 SVGEGT. In DNA form, the CDR3 reads TGTGCCAGCAGTTCCCAGGTTGGGACCCAGTACTTC. It codes for CASSSQVGTQYF.

The chain joins TRBV4-3 to TRBJ1-2; D is possibly TRBD1 (5 bases). Trimming removed 1 base from V and 5 bases from J, with 11 bases in between. From germline, CDR1 is LGHNA and CDR2 YSLEER. CDR3 length: 14 residues. The CDR3 loop reads CASSQGMQGYGYTF. CDR3 sequence (DNA): TGCGCCAGCAGCCAAGGAATGCAGGGTTATGGCTACACCTTC.

This clone appeared many times. This chain connects TRBV10-2 to TRBJ2-3; no firm D call. The CDR3 is 13 residues long. V gave up 1 base and J gave up 5 bases, with 7 bases separating them. Germline V lookup: CDR1 WSHSY, CDR2 SAAADI. CDR3 DNA sequence: TGCGCCAGCAGTGAGTTGAGACTAGATACGCAGTATTTT. It yields the protein CASSELRLDTQYF.

This sequence joins TRBV7-8 and TRBJ1-5; TRBD1 aligns across 12 bases. Germline loops: CDR1 SGHVS, CDR2 FQNEAQ. Trimming at V came to 4 bases and at J to 5 bases, leaving 6 bases not matched to a gene. This CDR3 has 16 amino acids. CDR3 region: CASSSYGTGGHQPQHF. The CDR3 DNA follows: TGTGCCAGCAGCTCCTACGGGACAGGGGGCCATCAGCCCCAGCATTTT.

CDR3 residues: CASSPGGAGEQYF. In DNA form, the CDR3 reads TGTGCCAGCAGCCCCGGGGGGGCGGGAGAGCAGTACTTC. The genes are TRBV7-9 and TRBJ2-7, with 8 bases that match TRBD2. This CDR3 contains 13 residues. V was clipped by 5 bases and J by 7 bases; unmatched bases: 7. Germline V gene sequence: CDR1 SEHNR, CDR2 FQNEAQ (reference sequence).

This clone was counted once. The chain uses TRBV6-5 and TRBJ2-7; the match to TRBD2 covers 11 bases. With V trimmed by 0 bases and J by 5 bases, 3 bases remained unmatched. This CDR3 is 15 amino acids long. CDR1 and CDR2 (germline): MNHEY, SVGAGI. Here the CDR3 reads CASSYSLAGVNEQYF. In DNA form, the CDR3 reads TGTGCCAGCAGTTACTCACTAGCGGGAGTTAACGAGCAGTACTTC.

The chain employs TRBV11-2 and TRBJ2-3, with unresolved D. Trimming pared 1 base from V and 9 bases from J, leaving 5 bases between. Germline V gives CDR1 SGHAT, CDR2 FQNNGV. The CDR3 runs to 11 residues. The CDR3: CASSLGATQYF. The CDR3 DNA reads TGTGCCAGCAGCTTAGGGGCGACGCAGTATTTT.

The chain links TRBV19 to TRBJ2-5, with 9 bases that match TRBD2. This CDR3 is built from 18 residues. Germline V gene sequence: CDR1 LNHDA, CDR2 SQIVND (reference sequence). J was trimmed by 1 base and V by 5 bases; bases with no gene match: 14. CDR3 region: CASSERLAGMFRQETQYF. For the CDR3, the DNA is TGTGCCAGTAGTGAAAGGCTAGCGGGGATGTTTCGCCAAGAGACCCAGTACTTC.

The V gene is TRBV5-1, the J gene TRBJ2-3; possibly TRBD2 for D (6 bases). Germline values: CDR1 SGHRS, CDR2 YFSETQ. V was clipped by 0 bases and J by 4 bases, with 12 bases between them. The CDR3 has 15 residues. CDR3 sequence: CASSLAGGVADTQYF. The CDR3 DNA sequence: TGCGCCAGCAGCTTGGCCGGGGGAGTCGCAGATACGCAGTATTTT.

The chain combines TRBV4-3 with TRBJ2-2; TRBD2 matches at 16 bases. The CDR3 is 19 residues long. V shed 3 bases, J shed 5 bases, and the junction held 9 bases outside the gene matches. Looked up from germline, CDR1 is LGHNA and CDR2 is YSLEER. The CDR3 DNA reads TGCGCCAGCAGCCATGCTCCGGGACTAGCGGGGGGGCGAACCGGGGAGCTGTTTTTT. Translation gives CASSHAPGLAGGRTGELFF.

Concerning this clone itself: The sample carries other DNA sequences with the same CDR3. This chain uses TRBV7-2 with TRBJ1-1, with TRBD1 matching over 7 bases. In germline, CDR1 is SGHTA, CDR2 FQGNSA. V shed 3 bases and J 4 bases; nucleotides not matched to a gene: 5. This CDR3 has 14 residues. The CDR3 loop is CASSFPGGSTEAFF. The CDR3 bases are TGTGCCAGCAGCTTCCCAGGGGGGAGCACTGAAGCTTTCTTT.

V and J are TRBV7-2 and TRBJ2-1; TRBD2 agrees at 14 bases. The CDR3 totals 15 residues. J lost 12 bases, V lost 5 bases, and 9 bases had no gene match. Germline-derived CDR1 and CDR2 are SGHTA and FQGNSA. This CDR3 is CASSMGLAGARRQFF. The CDR3 DNA sequence: TGTGCCAGCAGCATGGGACTAGCGGGGGCCCGGAGGCAGTTCTTC.

The V call is TRBV7-6, the J call TRBJ2-7, with D possibly matching TRBD1 (5 bases). With 0 bases removed from V and 9 bases from J, the gap between germline ends came to 9 bases. The germline gives CDR1 SGHVS, CDR2 FNYEAQ. CDR3 length equals 12 residues. The CDR3 coding sequence is TGTGCCAGCAGCTTAGCGAAGGGGCGGCAGTACTTC. Residues: CASSLAKGRQYF.

The V and J genes are TRBV27 and TRBJ1-2; no clear D. Germline V CDR1 and CDR2: MNHEY, SMNVEV (reference sequence). CDR3 length: 14 amino acids. Deletions cut 6 bases from V and 2 bases from J, with 13 bases between. CDR3 in amino acids: CASSVGGANYGYTF. CDR3 DNA: TGTGCCAGCAGCGTCGGTGGAGCCAACTATGGCTACACCTTC.

The CDR3 region has the DNA TGTGCTAGTGGCGTGCGGGACAGGGGTTTCGGAAATCAGCCCCAGCATTTT. Translating gives CASGVRDRGFGNQPQHF. This sequence joins TRBV12-5 and TRBJ1-5; TRBD1 agrees at 10 bases. The CDR3 length is 17 residues. Looked up from germline, CDR1 is LGHNT and CDR2 is FRNRAP. V dropped 6 bases and J dropped 4; count of bases not matched to a gene: 12.

The rearrangement joins TRBV7-2 to TRBJ1-4; D gene uncertain. From germline, CDR1 is SGHTA and CDR2 FQGNSA. Trimming shortened V by 5 bases and J by 5 bases, and 9 bases separated the two germline ends. This CDR3 has 13 amino acids. This CDR3 is CASSPHSNEKLFF. The CDR3 nucleotides are TGTGCCAGCAGCCCCCACAGCAATGAAAAACTGTTTTTT.

The chain has TRBV5-1 and TRBJ2-7, with TRBD2 matching over 14 bases. J lost 3 bases, V lost 4 bases, and 9 bases had no gene match. The V gene's germline CDR1 is SGHRS and CDR2 YFSETQ. The CDR3 is 17 amino acids. CDR3 residues: CASSTIPGLAGGYEQYF. The CDR3 DNA sequence: TGCGCCAGCAGCACCATCCCCGGACTAGCGGGAGGCTACGAGCAGTACTTC.

This clone was seen a handful of times. The chain has TRBV9 and TRBJ2-1; 8 bases fit TRBD2. CDR1 and CDR2 from the germline V gene are SGDLS and YYNGEE. CDR3 size: 14 residues. The ends lost 3 bases at V and 3 bases at J; junction bases unmatched: 2. In nucleotides, the CDR3 is TGTGCCAGCAGCGCCGGGGGGGGCTACAATGAGCAGTTCTTC. This translates into CASSAGGGYNEQFF.